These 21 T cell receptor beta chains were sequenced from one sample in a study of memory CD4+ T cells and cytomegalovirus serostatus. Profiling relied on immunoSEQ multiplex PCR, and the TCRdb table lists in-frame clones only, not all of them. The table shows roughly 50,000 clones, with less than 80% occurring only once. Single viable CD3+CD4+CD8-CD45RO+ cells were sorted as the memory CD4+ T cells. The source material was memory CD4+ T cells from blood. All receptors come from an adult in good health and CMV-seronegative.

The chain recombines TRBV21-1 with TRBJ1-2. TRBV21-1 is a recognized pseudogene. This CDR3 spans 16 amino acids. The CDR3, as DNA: TGTGCCAGCAGCAAAGAGTTTTCGGGAGGGTCTCATGGCTACACCTTC. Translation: CASSKEFSGGSHGYTF.

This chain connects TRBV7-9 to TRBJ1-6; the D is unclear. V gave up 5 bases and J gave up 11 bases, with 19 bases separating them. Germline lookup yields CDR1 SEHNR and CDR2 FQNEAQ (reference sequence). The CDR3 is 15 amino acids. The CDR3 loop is CASSPTAGMRTPLHF. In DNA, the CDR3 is TGTGCCAGCAGCCCGACGGCGGGGATGAGAACACCCCTCCACTTT.

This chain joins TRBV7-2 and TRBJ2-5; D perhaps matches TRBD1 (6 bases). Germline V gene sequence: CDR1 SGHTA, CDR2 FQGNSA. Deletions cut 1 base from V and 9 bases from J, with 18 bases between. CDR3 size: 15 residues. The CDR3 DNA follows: TGTGCCAGCAGCTTAGGACAGGCGGTAGGGGAGTCCCAGTACTTC. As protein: CASSLGQAVGESQYF.

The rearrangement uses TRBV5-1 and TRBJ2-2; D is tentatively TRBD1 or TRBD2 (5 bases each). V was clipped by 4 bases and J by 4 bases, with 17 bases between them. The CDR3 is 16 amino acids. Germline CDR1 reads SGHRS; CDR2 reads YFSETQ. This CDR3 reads CASSGGGSLLTGELFF. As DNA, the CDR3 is TGCGCCAGCAGCGGGGGTGGATCACTGCTCACCGGGGAGCTGTTTTTT.

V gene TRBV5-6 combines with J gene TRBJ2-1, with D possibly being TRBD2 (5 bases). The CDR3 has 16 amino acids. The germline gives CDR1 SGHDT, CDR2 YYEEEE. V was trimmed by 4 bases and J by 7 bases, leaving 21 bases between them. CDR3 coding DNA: TGTGCCAGCAGCCGATTTACCCTCCAGGAGCGGAATGAGCAGTTCTTC. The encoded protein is CASSRFTLQERNEQFF.

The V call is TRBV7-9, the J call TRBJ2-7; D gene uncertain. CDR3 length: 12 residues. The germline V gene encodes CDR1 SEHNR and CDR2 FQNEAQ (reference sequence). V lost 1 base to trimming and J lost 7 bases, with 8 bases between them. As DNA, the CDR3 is TGTGCCAGCAGCTTAGAGTTGGGGGAGCAGTACTTC. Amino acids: CASSLELGEQYF.

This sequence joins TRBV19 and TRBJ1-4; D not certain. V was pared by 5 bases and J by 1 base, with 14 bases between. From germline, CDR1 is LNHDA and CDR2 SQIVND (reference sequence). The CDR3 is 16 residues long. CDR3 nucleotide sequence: TGTGCCAGTAGTTTCAACACGGGCGGAACTAATGAAAAACTGTTTTTT. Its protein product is CASSFNTGGTNEKLFF.

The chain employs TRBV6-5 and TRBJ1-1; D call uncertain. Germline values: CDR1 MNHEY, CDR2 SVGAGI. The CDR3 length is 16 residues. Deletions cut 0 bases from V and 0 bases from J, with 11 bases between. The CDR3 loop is CASSYSGGGLNTEAFF. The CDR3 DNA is TGTGCCAGCAGTTACTCAGGAGGAGGGCTGAACACTGAAGCTTTCTTT.

CDR3 protein: CASSPGLGRNTEAFF. In DNA, the CDR3 is TGTGCCAGCTCACCGGGCCTCGGAAGGAACACTGAAGCTTTCTTT. This chain joins TRBV18 and TRBJ1-1; D remains ambiguous. Trimming took off 3 bases at V and 1 base at J, with 12 bases between the two ends. CDR3 length: 15 amino acids. Germline V lookup: CDR1 KGHSH, CDR2 LQKENI.

The CDR3 nucleotides are TGTGCCAGCACCCTCTGGCCCCGAGAGACCCAGTACTTC. This codes for CASTLWPRETQYF. The chain couples TRBV5-5 to TRBJ2-5; unclear D gene. Germline V gene sequence: CDR1 SGHKS, CDR2 YYEKEE (reference sequence). V lost 6 bases and J lost 4, with 13 bases in between. The CDR3 has 13 residues.

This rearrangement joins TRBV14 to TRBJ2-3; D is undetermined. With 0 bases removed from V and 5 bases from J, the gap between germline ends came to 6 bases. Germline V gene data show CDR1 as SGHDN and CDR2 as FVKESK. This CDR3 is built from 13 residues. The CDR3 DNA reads TGTGCCAGCAGCCAAGATTTCGGAGATACGCAGTATTTT. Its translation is CASSQDFGDTQYF. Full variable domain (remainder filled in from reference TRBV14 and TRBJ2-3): EAGVTQFPSHSVIEKGQTVTLRCDPISGHDNLYWYRRVMGKEIKFLLHFVKESKQDESGMPNNRFLAERTGGTYSTLKVQPAELEDSGVYFCASSQDFGDTQYFGPGTRLTVL.

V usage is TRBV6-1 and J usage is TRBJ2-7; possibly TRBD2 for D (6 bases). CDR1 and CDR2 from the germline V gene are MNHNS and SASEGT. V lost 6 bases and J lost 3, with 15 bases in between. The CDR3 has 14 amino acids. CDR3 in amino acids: CASRIRESHYEQYF. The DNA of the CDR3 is TGTGCCAGCAGGATACGGGAGTCTCACTACGAGCAGTACTTC.

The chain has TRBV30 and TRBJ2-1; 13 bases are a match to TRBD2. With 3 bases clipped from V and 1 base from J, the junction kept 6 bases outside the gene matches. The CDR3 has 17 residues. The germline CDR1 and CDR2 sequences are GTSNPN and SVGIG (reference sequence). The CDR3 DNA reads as TGTGCCTGGAGCCCGGGACTAGCGGGAAAATCCTACAATGAGCAGTTCTTC. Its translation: CAWSPGLAGKSYNEQFF.

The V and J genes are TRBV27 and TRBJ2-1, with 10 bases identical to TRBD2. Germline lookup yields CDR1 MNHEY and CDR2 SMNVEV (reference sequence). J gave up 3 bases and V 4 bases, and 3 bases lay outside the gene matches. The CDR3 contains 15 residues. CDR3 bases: TGTGCCAGCAGTTCGCTAGCGGGGGACTACAATGAGCAGTTCTTC. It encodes CASSSLAGDYNEQFF.

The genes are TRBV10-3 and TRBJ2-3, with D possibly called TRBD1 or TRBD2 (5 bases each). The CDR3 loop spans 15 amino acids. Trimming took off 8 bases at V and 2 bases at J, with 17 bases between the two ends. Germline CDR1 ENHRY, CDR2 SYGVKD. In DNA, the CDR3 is TGTGCCATCGAGGCCGGGGCAGGACCCACAGATACGCAGTATTTT. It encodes CAIEAGAGPTDTQYF.

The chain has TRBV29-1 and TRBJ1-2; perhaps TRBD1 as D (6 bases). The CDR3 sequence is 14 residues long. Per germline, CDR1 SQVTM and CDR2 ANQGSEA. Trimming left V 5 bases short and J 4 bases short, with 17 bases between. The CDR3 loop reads CSVQRGFPGYGYTF. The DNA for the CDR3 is TGCAGCGTTCAAAGGGGGTTTCCGGGCTATGGCTACACCTTC.

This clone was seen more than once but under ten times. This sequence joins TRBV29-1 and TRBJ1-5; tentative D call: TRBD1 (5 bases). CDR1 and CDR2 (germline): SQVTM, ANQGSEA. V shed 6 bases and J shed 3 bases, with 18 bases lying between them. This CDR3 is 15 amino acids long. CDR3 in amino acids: CSVGGGRGTNQPQHF. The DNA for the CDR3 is TGCAGCGTCGGGGGAGGACGAGGAACCAATCAGCCCCAGCATTTT.

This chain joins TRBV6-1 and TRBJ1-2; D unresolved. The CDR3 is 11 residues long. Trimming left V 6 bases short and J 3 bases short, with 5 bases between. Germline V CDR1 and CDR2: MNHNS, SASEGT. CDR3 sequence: CASRLDYGYTF. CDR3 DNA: TGTGCCAGCAGACTAGACTATGGCTACACCTTC.

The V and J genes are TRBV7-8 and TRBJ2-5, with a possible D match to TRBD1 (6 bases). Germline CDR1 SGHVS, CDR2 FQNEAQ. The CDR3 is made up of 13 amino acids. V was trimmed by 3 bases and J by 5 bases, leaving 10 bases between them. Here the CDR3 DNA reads TGTGCCAGCAGCTTGGGGGCGGTCGAGACCCAGTACTTC. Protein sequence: CASSLGAVETQYF.

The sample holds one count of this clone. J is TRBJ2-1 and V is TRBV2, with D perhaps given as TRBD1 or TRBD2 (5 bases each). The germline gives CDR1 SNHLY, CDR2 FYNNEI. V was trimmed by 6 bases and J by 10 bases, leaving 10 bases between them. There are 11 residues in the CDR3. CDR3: CASSRDGEQFF. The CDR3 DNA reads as TGTGCCAGCAGCAGGGACGGCGAGCAGTTCTTC.

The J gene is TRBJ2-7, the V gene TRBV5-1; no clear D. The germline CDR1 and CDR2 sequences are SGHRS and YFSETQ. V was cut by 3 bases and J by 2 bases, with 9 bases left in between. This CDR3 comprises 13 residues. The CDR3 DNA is TGCGCCAGCAGCTCTGGGTCCGCCTACGAGCAGTACTTC. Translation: CASSSGSAYEQYF. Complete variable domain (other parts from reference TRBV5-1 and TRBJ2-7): KAGVTQTPRYLIKTRGQQVTLSCSPISGHRSVSWYQQTPGQGLQFLFEYFSETQRNKGNFPGRFSGRQFSNSRSEMNVSTLELGDSALYLCASSSGSAYEQYFGPGTRLTVT.